A selection of T cell receptor beta chains follows, all from one sample in a study of response to subunit inactivated influenza vaccine. One entry per CDR3 protein, called by TCRdb with MiXCR from the RT-PCR reads. The sample includes 500,000 to 600,000 distinct CDR3 sequences, 14% of them seen just once. Sequences were derived from PBMCs from blood, sampled roughly 12 days after vaccination. The receptors stem from a man in his fifties or sixties who received an inactivated influenza vaccine. Both conserved end residues are part of each CDR3. The D gene is left open where the match is weak. Size tells how often a clone was seen (once, few, many) or the class of an expanded clone, and some rows leave it out.

abundance,v_gene,d_gene,j_gene,CDR3aa,CDR3nt
few,TRBV12-3/TRBV12-4,.,TRBJ1-2,CASTTARREDPLARGYTF,TGTGCCAGCACCACCGCCCGCAGGGAAGACCCTTTAGCGAGAGGCTACACCTTC
many,TRBV10-1,.,TRBJ2-1,CASSSSGLNEQFF,TGCGCCAGCAGTAGTTCGGGACTCAATGAGCAGTTCTTC
few,TRBV4-3,.,TRBJ1-1,CASSQIRGFRTEAFF,TGCGCCAGCAGCCAAATCAGAGGGTTTCGAACTGAAGCTTTCTTT
.,TRBV3-1,.,TRBJ1-1,CASSQVTRVNTEAFF,TGTGCCAGCAGCCAAGTTACCAGAGTGAACACTGAAGCTTTCTTT
few,TRBV2,.,TRBJ2-7,CASSDSFGRATSEQYF,TGTGCCAGCAGTGATTCTTTCGGCAGGGCTACGAGCGAGCAGTACTTC
.,TRBV12-3/TRBV12-4,.,TRBJ2-1,CVLSSALYNEQFF,TGTGTCCTCTCCAGCGCCCTCTACAATGAGCAGTTCTTC
few,TRBV7-6,.,TRBJ2-7,CASSQGRIYEQYF,TGTGCCAGCAGCCAGGGCAGGATCTACGAGCAGTACTTC
few,TRBV7-2,.,TRBJ2-7,CASSSRLSPYEQYF,TGTGCCAGCAGCTCCAGGTTATCGCCCTACGAGCAGTACTTC
few,TRBV12-3/TRBV12-4,TRBD1,TRBJ2-2,CASTRTGINTGELFF,TGTGCCAGCACCAGGACAGGGATCAACACCGGGGAGCTGTTTTTT
.,TRBV12-3/TRBV12-4,.,TRBJ1-4,CASSLFGRTNEKLFF,TGTGCCAGCAGTTTATTCGGGAGAACTAATGAAAAACTGTTTTTT
few,TRBV20-1,.,TRBJ2-4,CSASLAGLLDIQYF,TGCAGTGCTTCACTAGCCGGGCTTTTAGACATTCAGTACTTC
few,TRBV4-2,.,TRBJ1-2,CASSQDRGTNYGYTF,TGTGCCAGCAGCCAAGATAGAGGGACTAACTATGGCTACACCTTC
many,TRBV7-9,.,TRBJ2-1,CASSLAGMHNEQFF,TGTGCCAGCAGCTTAGCGGGAATGCACAATGAGCAGTTCTTC
.,TRBV6-1,.,TRBJ2-3,CASSTGGGVQYF,TGTGCCAGCAGTACCGGGGGAGGTGTGCAGTATTTT
many,TRBV7-2,.,TRBJ2-3,CASSFVSNADTQYF,TGTGCCAGCAGCTTTGTAAGCAACGCGGATACGCAGTATTTT
few,TRBV6-2/TRBV6-3,TRBD1,TRBJ2-7,CASSAGTGVNEQYF,TGTGCCAGCAGTGCCGGGACAGGGGTAAACGAGCAGTACTTC
many,TRBV7-2,.,TRBJ2-1,CASSNYNEQFF,TGTGCCAGCAGCAATTACAATGAGCAGTTCTTC
many,TRBV7-2,TRBD1,TRBJ1-2,CASSFDRDSYGYTF,TGTGCCAGCAGCTTTGACCGGGACAGCTATGGCTACACCTTC
.,TRBV10-3,.,TRBJ1-1,CAISEGGANTEAFF,TGTGCCATCAGTGAGGGGGGCGCGAACACTGAAGCTTTCTTT
.,TRBV2,.,TRBJ2-5,CASSESRGIETQYF,TGTGCCAGCAGTGAATCACGGGGGATCGAGACCCAGTACTTC
few,TRBV4-3,.,TRBJ2-2,CASSQDVAGRLMSGELFF,TGCGCCAGCAGCCAAGATGTGGCAGGGCGACTTATGTCCGGGGAGCTGTTTTTT
.,TRBV6-2/TRBV6-3,.,TRBJ1-1,CAIGSYGVGTEAFF,TGTGCCATCGGGTCTTACGGGGTAGGCACTGAAGCTTTCTTT
few,TRBV4-3,TRBD2,TRBJ2-3,CASSQEIVYREGLDTQYF,TGCGCCAGCAGCCAAGAAATTGTGTATCGGGAGGGCCTGGATACGCAGTATTTT
.,TRBV29-1,TRBD1,TRBJ2-5,CSVPDRAETQYF,TGCAGCGTCCCGGACAGGGCAGAGACCCAGTACTTC
few,TRBV11-1,.,TRBJ2-1,CASSLGSISNEQFF,TGTGCCAGCAGCTTAGGGTCCATAAGCAATGAGCAGTTCTTC
.,TRBV18,.,TRBJ2-7,CASSPQETYEQYF,TGTGCCAGCTCACCACAGGAGACCTACGAGCAGTACTTC
.,TRBV28,.,TRBJ2-7,CASSFYPPYYEQYF,TGTGCCAGCAGTTTCTATCCACCCTACTACGAGCAGTACTTC
many,TRBV7-8,TRBD2,TRBJ2-5,CASSVSGGRVETQYF,TGTGCCAGCAGCGTTAGCGGGGGGAGGGTAGAGACCCAGTACTTC